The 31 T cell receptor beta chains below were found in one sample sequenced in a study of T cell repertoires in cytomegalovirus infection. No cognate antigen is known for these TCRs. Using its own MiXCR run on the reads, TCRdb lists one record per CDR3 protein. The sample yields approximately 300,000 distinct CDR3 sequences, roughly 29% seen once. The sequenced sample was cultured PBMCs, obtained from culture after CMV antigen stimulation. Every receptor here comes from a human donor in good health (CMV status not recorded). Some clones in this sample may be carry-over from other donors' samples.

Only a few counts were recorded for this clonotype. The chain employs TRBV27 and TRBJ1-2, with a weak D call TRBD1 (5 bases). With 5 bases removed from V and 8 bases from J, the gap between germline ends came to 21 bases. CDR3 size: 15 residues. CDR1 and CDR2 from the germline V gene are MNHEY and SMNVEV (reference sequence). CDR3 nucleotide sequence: TGTGCCAGCAGTAGATCCGCTGGCGGGGCCGGGGGCTACACCTTC. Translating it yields CASSRSAGGAGGYTF.

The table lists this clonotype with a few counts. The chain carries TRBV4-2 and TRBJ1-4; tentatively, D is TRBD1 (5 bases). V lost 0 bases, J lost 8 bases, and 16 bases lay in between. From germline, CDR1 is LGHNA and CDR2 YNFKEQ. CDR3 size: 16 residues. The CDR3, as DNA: TGTGCCAGCAGCCAAGATCTCCGGGGGATAGAGGAAAAACTGTTTTTT. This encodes CASSQDLRGIEEKLFF.

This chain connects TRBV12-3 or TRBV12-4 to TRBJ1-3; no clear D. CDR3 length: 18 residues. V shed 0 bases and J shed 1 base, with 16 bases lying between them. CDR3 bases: TGTGCCAGCAGTTTAGCGGTCGTGCTTCACGGGTCTGGAAACACCATATATTTT. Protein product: CASSLAVVLHGSGNTIYF.

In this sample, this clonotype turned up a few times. Here the CDR3 reads CASSLIGTFSSPLHF. The CDR3 DNA is TGTGCCAGCAGCCTGATTGGGACTTTTAGTTCACCCCTCCACTTT. This chain joins TRBV7-3 and TRBJ1-6, with a possible D match to TRBD1 (5 bases). The CDR3 is 15 residues long. Trimming stripped 5 bases from V and 9 bases from J, with 17 bases between. CDR1 and CDR2 (germline): SGHTA, FQGTGA.

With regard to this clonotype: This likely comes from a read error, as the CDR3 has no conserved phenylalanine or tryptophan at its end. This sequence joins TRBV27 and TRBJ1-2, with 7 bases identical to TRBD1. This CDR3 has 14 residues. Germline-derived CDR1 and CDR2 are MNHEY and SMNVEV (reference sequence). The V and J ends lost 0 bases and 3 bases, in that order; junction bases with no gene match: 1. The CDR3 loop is CASSLSGGDYGYTS. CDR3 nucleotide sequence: TGTGCCAGCAGTTTATCAGGGGGCGACTATGGCTACACCTCC.

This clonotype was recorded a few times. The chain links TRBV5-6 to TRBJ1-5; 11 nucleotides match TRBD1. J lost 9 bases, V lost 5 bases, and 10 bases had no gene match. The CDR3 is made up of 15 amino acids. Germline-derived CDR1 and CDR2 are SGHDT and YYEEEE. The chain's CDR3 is CASSYWGQGVLPQHF. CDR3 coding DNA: TGTGCCAGCAGTTACTGGGGACAGGGGGTTTTGCCCCAGCATTTT.

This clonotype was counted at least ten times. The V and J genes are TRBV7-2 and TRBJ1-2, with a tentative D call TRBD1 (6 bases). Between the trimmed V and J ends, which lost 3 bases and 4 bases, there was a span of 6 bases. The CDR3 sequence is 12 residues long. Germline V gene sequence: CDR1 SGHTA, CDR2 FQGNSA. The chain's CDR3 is CASSFRGYGYTF. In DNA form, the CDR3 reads TGTGCCAGCAGCTTCAGGGGCTATGGCTACACCTTC. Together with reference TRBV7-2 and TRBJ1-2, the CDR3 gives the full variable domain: GAGVSQSPSNKVTEKGKDVELRCDPISGHTALYWYRQSLGQGLEFLIYFQGNSAPDKSGLPSDRFSAERTGGSVSTLTIQRTQQEDSAVYLCASSFRGYGYTFGSGTRLTVV.

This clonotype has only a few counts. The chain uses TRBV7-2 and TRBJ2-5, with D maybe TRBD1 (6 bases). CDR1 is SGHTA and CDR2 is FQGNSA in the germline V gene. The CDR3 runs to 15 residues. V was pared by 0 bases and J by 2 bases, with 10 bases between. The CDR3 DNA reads TGTGCCAGCAGCTTAGCCGGGACATATCAAGAGACCCAGTACTTC. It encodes CASSLAGTYQETQYF. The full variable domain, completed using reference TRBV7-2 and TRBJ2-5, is GAGVSQSPSNKVTEKGKDVELRCDPISGHTALYWYRQSLGQGLEFLIYFQGNSAPDKSGLPSDRFSAERTGGSVSTLTIQRTQQEDSAVYLCASSLAGTYQETQYFGPGTRLLVL.

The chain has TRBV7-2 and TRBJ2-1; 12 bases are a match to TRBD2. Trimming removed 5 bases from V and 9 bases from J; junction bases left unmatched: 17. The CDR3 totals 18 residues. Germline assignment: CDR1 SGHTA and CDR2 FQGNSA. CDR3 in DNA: TGTGCCAGCAGCCAATTTATCACCTCTAGCGGGAGGGCCGCTGAGCAGTTCTTC. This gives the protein CASSQFITSSGRAAEQFF.

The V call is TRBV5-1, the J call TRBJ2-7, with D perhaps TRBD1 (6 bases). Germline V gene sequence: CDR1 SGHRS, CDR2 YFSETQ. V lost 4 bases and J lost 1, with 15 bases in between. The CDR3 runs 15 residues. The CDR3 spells CASSRTASGSYEQYF. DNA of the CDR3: TGCGCCAGCAGCCGGACAGCCTCCGGATCCTACGAGCAGTACTTC.

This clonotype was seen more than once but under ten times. CDR3 nucleotide sequence: TGTGCCAGCAGTGGGCCTCTGGAGCGCCAGCATTTT. It specifies CASSGPLERQHF. This chain uses TRBV25-1 with TRBJ1-5; D not resolved. CDR1 is MGHDK and CDR2 is SYGVNS in the germline V gene. CDR3 size: 12 residues. The V end lost 4 bases, the J end lost 12 bases, and 13 bases lay between the germline ends. Variable domain in full (rest from reference TRBV25-1 and TRBJ1-5): EADIYQTPRYLVIGTGKKITLECSQTMGHDKMYWYQQDPGMELHLIHYSYGVNSTEKGDLSSESTVSRIRTEHFPLTLESARPSHTSQYLCASSGPLERQHFGDGTRLSIL.

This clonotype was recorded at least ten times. CDR3 region: CASSRGGFDSPLHF. In DNA form, the CDR3 reads TGTGCCAGCAGTCGAGGGGGGTTTGATTCACCCCTCCACTTT. This sequence joins TRBV6-6 and TRBJ1-6; maybe TRBD1 (6 bases). Germline CDR1 MNHNY, CDR2 SVGAGI (reference sequence). Trimming pared 5 bases from V and 8 bases from J, leaving 13 bases between. The CDR3 runs to 14 residues.

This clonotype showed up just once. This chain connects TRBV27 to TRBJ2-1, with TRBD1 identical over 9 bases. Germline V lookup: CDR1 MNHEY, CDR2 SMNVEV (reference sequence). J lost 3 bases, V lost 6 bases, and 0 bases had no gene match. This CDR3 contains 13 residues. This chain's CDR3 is CASRTGGYNEQFF. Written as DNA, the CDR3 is TGTGCCAGCAGGACAGGGGGCTACAATGAGCAGTTCTTC.

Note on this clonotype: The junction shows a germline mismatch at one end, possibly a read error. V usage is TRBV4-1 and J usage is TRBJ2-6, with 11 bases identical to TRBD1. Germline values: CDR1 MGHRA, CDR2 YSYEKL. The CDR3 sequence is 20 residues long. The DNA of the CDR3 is TGTGCCAGCAGCCAAGTGAGGACAGGGGGCGCTTACTCTGGGGCCAACGTCCTGACTTTC. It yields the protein CASSQVRTGGAYSGANVLTF.

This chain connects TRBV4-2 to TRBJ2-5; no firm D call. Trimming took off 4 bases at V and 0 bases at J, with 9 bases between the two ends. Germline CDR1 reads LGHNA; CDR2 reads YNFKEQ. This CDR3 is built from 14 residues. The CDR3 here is CASSPQTYQETQYF. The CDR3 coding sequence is TGTGCCAGCAGCCCCCAGACGTACCAAGAGACCCAGTACTTC.

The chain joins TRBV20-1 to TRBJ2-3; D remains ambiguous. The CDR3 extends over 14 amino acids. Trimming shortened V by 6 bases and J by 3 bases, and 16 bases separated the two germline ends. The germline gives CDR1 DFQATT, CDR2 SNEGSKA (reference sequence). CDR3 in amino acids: CSAPMVAATDTQYF. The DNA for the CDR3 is TGCAGTGCACCCATGGTGGCGGCTACAGATACGCAGTATTTT.

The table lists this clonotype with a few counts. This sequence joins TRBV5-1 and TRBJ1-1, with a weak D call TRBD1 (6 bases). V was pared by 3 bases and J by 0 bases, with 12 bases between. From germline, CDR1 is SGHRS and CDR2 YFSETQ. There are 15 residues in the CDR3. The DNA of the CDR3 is TGCGCCAGCAGCTCGGACAGCTTTTTGAACACTGAAGCTTTCTTT. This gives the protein CASSSDSFLNTEAFF.

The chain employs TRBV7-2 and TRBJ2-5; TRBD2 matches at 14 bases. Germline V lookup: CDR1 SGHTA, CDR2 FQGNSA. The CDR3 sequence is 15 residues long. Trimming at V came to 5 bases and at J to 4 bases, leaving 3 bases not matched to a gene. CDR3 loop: CASSIGLAGGETQYF. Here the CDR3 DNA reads TGTGCCAGCAGCATCGGACTAGCGGGAGGAGAGACCCAGTACTTC. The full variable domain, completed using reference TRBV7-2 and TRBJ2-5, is GAGVSQSPSNKVTEKGKDVELRCDPISGHTALYWYRQSLGQGLEFLIYFQGNSAPDKSGLPSDRFSAERTGGSVSTLTIQRTQQEDSAVYLCASSIGLAGGETQYFGPGTRLLVL.

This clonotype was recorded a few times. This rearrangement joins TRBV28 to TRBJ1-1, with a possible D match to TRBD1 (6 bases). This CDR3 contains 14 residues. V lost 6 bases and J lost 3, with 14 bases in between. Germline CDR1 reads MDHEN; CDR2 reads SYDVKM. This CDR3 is CASSTPWGHTEAFF. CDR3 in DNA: TGTGCCAGCAGCACCCCCTGGGGGCACACTGAAGCTTTCTTT.

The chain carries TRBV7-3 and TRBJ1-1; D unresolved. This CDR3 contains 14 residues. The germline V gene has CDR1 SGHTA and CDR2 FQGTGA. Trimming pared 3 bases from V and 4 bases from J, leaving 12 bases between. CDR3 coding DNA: TGTGCCAGCAGCTTTGGCCCTGGAGCCACTGAAGCTTTCTTT. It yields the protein CASSFGPGATEAFF.

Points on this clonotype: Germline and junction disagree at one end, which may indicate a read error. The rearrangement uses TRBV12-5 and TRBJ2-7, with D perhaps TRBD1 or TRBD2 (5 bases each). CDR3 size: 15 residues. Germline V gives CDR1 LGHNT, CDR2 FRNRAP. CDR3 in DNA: TGTGTTAGTGGTCTACCCCCTCTAAGAGGGGTCGAGCAGTACTTC. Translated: CVSGLPPLRGVEQYF.

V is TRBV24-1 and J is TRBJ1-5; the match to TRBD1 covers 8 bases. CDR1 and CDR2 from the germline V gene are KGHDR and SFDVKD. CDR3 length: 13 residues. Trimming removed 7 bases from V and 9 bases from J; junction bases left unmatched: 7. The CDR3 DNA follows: TGTGCCACCAGGGGACAGGCCTCAGGGCCCCAGCATTTT. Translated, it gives CATRGQASGPQHF.

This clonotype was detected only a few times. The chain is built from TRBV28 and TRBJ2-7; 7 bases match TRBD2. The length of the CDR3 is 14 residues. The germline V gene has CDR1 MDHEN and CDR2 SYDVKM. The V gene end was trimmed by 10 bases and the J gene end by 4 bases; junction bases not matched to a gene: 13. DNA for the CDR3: TGTGCCATCTCGGGGGACTACCTCAATTACGAGCAGTACTTC. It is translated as CAISGDYLNYEQYF.

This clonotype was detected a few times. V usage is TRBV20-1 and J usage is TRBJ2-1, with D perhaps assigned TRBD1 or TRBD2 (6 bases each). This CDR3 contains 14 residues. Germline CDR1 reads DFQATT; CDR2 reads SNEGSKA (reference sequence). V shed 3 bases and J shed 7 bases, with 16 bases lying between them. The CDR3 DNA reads TGCAGTGCTAGCGGGGGCCCTACGGGGAATGAGCAGTTCTTC. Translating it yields CSASGGPTGNEQFF.

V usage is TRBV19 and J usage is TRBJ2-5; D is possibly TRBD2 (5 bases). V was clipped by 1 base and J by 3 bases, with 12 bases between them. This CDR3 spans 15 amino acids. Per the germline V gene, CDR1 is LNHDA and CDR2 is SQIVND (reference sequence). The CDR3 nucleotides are TGTGCCAGTAGTATAGTGGCTAGCCGAGAAGAGACCCAGTACTTC. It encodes CASSIVASREETQYF.

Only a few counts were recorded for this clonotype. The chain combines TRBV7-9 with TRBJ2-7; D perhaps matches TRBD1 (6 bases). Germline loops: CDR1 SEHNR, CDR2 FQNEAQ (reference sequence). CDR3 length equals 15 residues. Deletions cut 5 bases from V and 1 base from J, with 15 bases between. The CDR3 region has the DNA TGTGCCAGCAGCCCCCCTGGGGGCTCTTCCTACGAGCAGTACTTC. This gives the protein CASSPPGGSSYEQYF.

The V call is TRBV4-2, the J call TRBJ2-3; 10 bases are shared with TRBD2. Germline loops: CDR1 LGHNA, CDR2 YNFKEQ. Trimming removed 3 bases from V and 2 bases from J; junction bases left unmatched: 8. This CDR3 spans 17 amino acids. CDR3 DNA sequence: TGTGCCAGCAGCCAGAACCTAGCGGGAGATACCACAGATACGCAGTATTTT. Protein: CASSQNLAGDTTDTQYF.

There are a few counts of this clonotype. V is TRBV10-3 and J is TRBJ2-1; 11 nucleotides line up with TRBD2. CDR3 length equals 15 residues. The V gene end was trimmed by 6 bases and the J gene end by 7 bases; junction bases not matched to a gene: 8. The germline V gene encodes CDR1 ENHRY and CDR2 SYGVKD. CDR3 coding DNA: TGTGCCATCAGCCCCAGTAGCGGGAGGGGTAATGAGCAGTTCTTC. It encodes CAISPSSGRGNEQFF.

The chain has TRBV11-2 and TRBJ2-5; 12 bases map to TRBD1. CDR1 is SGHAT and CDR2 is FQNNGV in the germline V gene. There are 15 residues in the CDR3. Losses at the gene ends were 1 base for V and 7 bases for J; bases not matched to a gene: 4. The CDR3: CASSLVRDRGPTQYF. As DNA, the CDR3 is TGTGCCAGCAGCTTAGTCCGGGACAGGGGGCCGACCCAGTACTTC.

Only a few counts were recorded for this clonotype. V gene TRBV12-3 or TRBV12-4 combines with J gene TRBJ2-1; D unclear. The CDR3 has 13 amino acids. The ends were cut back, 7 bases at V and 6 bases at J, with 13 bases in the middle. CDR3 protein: CASIQSLFNEQFF. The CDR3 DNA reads TGTGCCAGCATCCAAAGTTTATTCAATGAGCAGTTCTTC.

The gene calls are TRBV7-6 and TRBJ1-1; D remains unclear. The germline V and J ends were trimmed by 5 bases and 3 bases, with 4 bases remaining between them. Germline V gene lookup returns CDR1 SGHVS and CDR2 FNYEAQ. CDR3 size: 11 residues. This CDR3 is CASSPDTEAFF. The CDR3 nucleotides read TGTGCCAGCAGCCCGGACACTGAAGCTTTCTTT. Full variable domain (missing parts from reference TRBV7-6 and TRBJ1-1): GAGVSQSPRYKVTKRGQDVALRCDPISGHVSLYWYRQALGQGPEFLTYFNYEAQQDKSGLPNDRFSAERPEGSISTLTIQRTEQRDSAMYRCASSPDTEAFFGQGTRLTVV.